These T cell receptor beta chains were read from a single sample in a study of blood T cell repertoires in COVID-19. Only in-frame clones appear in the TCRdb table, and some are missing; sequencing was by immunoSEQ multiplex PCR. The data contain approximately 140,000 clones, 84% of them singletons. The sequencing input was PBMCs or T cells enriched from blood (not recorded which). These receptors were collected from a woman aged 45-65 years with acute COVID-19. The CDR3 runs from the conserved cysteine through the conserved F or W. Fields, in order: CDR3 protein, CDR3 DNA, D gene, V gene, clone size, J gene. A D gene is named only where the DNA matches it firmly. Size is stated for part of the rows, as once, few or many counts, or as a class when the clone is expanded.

cdr3_aa: CASSPQGAYNSPLHF
cdr3_nt: TGTGCCAGCAGCCCACAGGGCGCCTATAATTCACCCCTCCACTTT
d_call: -
v_call: TRBV11-2
clone_size: -
j_call: TRBJ1-6

cdr3_aa: CSASQQGMNTEAFF
cdr3_nt: TGCAGTGCTAGTCAACAGGGCATGAACACTGAAGCTTTCTTT
d_call: -
v_call: TRBV20-1
clone_size: few
j_call: TRBJ1-1

cdr3_aa: CASSIDQGTEAFF
cdr3_nt: TGTGCCAGTAGTATAGATCAGGGCACTGAAGCTTTCTTT
d_call: -
v_call: TRBV19
clone_size: -
j_call: TRBJ1-1

cdr3_aa: CASSLRRGQPQHF
cdr3_nt: TGTGCCAGCAGCTTACGCAGGGGTCAGCCCCAGCATTTT
d_call: -
v_call: TRBV7-3
clone_size: -
j_call: TRBJ1-5

cdr3_aa: CASSLDRQDEQYF
cdr3_nt: TGTGCCAGCAGCTTAGATCGGCAGGACGAGCAGTACTTC
d_call: -
v_call: TRBV11-3
clone_size: -
j_call: TRBJ2-7

cdr3_aa: CSVRQGAYQPQHF
cdr3_nt: TGCAGCGTCCGACAGGGGGCCTATCAGCCCCAGCATTTT
d_call: TRBD1
v_call: TRBV29-1
clone_size: -
j_call: TRBJ1-5

cdr3_aa: CASSPGGDRGRREQFF
cdr3_nt: TGTGCCAGCAGCCCCGGGGGGGACAGGGGAAGGAGGGAGCAGTTCTTC
d_call: TRBD1
v_call: TRBV5-4
clone_size: few
j_call: TRBJ2-1

cdr3_aa: CASSDWSGQGPLGGTQYF
cdr3_nt: TGTGCCAGCAGTGATTGGTCGGGACAGGGGCCCCTCGGTGGAACCCAGTACTTC
d_call: TRBD1
v_call: TRBV6-1
clone_size: -
j_call: TRBJ2-5

cdr3_aa: CASSLAASREQYF
cdr3_nt: TGCGCCAGCAGCTTAGCAGCTTCGAGGGAGCAGTACTTC
d_call: -
v_call: TRBV5-1
clone_size: -
j_call: TRBJ2-7

cdr3_aa: CASSPRDRIYGYTF
cdr3_nt: TGTGCCAGCAGCCCTAGGGACAGGATTTATGGCTACACCTTC
d_call: TRBD1
v_call: TRBV9
clone_size: -
j_call: TRBJ1-2

cdr3_aa: CATSDSPYSGIGNEQFF
cdr3_nt: TGTGCCACCAGTGATTCCCCGTATAGCGGGATAGGGAATGAGCAGTTCTTC
d_call: TRBD2
v_call: TRBV24-1
clone_size: -
j_call: TRBJ2-1

cdr3_aa: CASSHLAGGPYEQYF
cdr3_nt: TGTGCCAGCAGCCACCTAGCGGGAGGGCCCTACGAGCAGTACTTC
d_call: TRBD2
v_call: TRBV4-2
clone_size: -
j_call: TRBJ2-7